These 32 T cell receptor beta chains were sequenced from one sample in a study of response to subunit inactivated influenza vaccine. MiXCR, run by TCRdb on the RT-PCR reads, gives a single entry per CDR3 protein. Among about 540,000 distinct CDR3 sequences listed, around 21% were seen once. Separately, the same data were catalogued under a study of T cells expressing NK-cell markers. This second report adds: Synthesis of TCR beta cDNA relied on 5'RACE template switching carrying UMIs.

The starting material was CD4+ T cells sorted from PBMCs, obtained 11 to 12 days after vaccination. All receptors derive from a man between 45 and 60 years old who received an inactivated influenza vaccine.

The genes are TRBV6-2 or TRBV6-3 and TRBJ1-6; D not resolved. Per the germline V gene, CDR1 is MNHEY and CDR2 is SVGEGT. The CDR3 extends over 17 amino acids. The V and J ends lost 4 bases and 2 bases respectively, with 15 bases between them. The DNA of the CDR3 is TGTGCCAGCAGTTCCCTCACAAGACGGACCTATAATTCACCCCTCCACTTT. Amino acids: CASSSLTRRTYNSPLHF.

This clonotype was seen more than once but under ten times. The chain joins TRBV20-1 to TRBJ2-1; TRBD2 agrees at 7 bases. This CDR3 region has 13 residues. CDR1 and CDR2 from the germline V gene are DFQATT and SNEGSKA (reference sequence). V lost 2 bases and J lost 6; bases outside the gene matches: 4. The CDR3 here is CSARLAGANEQFF. CDR3 DNA sequence: TGCAGTGCTAGACTGGCGGGAGCCAATGAGCAGTTCTTC.

Only a few counts were recorded for this clonotype. This sequence joins TRBV5-1 and TRBJ2-3, with TRBD2 matching 8 bases. The junction had 5 bases not matched to a gene; V was cut back by 5 bases and J by 0 bases. Germline assignment: CDR1 SGHRS and CDR2 YFSETQ. This CDR3 contains 15 residues. The CDR3, as DNA: TGCGCCAGCAGTGATCCTAGCGGGAGCACAGATACGCAGTATTTT. The encoded protein is CASSDPSGSTDTQYF.

DNA for the CDR3: TGCAGCGTTGAGTTACGGACGTATGGCTACACCTTC. This codes for CSVELRTYGYTF. This chain connects TRBV29-1 to TRBJ1-2; no reliable D call. This CDR3 comprises 12 residues. The germline gives CDR1 SQVTM, CDR2 ANQGSEA. The V and J ends lost 3 bases and 5 bases respectively, with 10 bases between them.

This clonotype was observed a few times. The chain uses TRBV20-1 and TRBJ1-5; D perhaps matches TRBD1 (5 bases). V was cut by 2 bases and J by 2 bases, with 13 bases left in between. In germline, CDR1 is DFQATT, CDR2 SNEGSKA (reference sequence). This CDR3 region has 15 residues. CDR3 loop: CSARQGPKGNQPQHF. DNA of the CDR3: TGCAGTGCTAGACAGGGACCCAAAGGCAATCAGCCCCAGCATTTT.

CDR3 region: CASSRTDTYEQYF. The CDR3, as DNA: TGTGCCAGCAGCAGGACAGATACCTACGAGCAGTACTTC. The chain has TRBV11-1 and TRBJ2-7, with D maybe TRBD1 (6 bases). CDR3 size: 13 residues. Germline CDR1 and CDR2: SGHAT and FQDESV (reference sequence). V gave up 5 bases and J gave up 2 bases, with 10 bases separating them.

V is TRBV5-1 and J is TRBJ2-1, with 12 bases matching TRBD2. The CDR3 runs 17 residues. Looked up from germline, CDR1 is SGHRS and CDR2 is YFSETQ. After removal of 3 bases from V and 9 bases from J, the junction contained 13 bases not matched to a gene. The DNA for the CDR3 is TGCGCCAGCAGCTCCTGGGCCGGACTAGCGGGGAGGAGTGAGCAGTTCTTC. It yields the protein CASSSWAGLAGRSEQFF.

A few counts support this clonotype. The chain recombines TRBV4-3 with TRBJ1-6; D remains ambiguous. The germline CDR1 and CDR2 sequences are LGHNA and YSLEER. With 0 bases removed from V and 2 bases from J, the gap between germline ends came to 11 bases. The CDR3 has 17 amino acids. The CDR3 DNA is TGCGCCAGCAGCCAAGAAAGTCTAAAGCCCTATAATTCACCCCTCCACTTT. Residues: CASSQESLKPYNSPLHF.

The chain has TRBV28 and TRBJ2-3; 10 bases line up with TRBD2. This CDR3 has 13 amino acids. The germline CDR1 and CDR2 sequences are MDHEN and SYDVKM. The CDR3 loop reads CALASGSTDTQYF. In nucleotides, the CDR3 is TGTGCTTTGGCTAGCGGGAGTACAGATACGCAGTATTTT. Combining the CDR3 with reference TRBV28 and TRBJ2-3 gives the whole variable domain DVKVTQSSRYLVKRTGEKVFLECVQDMDHENMFWYRQDPGLGLRLIYFSYDVKMKEKGDIPEGYSVSREKKERFSLILESASTNQTSMYLCALASGSTDTQYFGPGTRLTVL.

This clonotype has only a few counts. This chain uses TRBV12-3 or TRBV12-4 with TRBJ1-1; 11 bases are a match to TRBD1. This CDR3 has 13 residues. V lost 4 bases to trimming and J lost 10 bases; unmatched junction nucleotides: 5. The CDR3 reads CASSSPGQGGAFF. The CDR3, as DNA: TGTGCCAGCAGTTCACCGGGACAGGGGGGAGCTTTCTTT.

This clonotype was counted between two and nine times. The rearrangement joins TRBV5-1 to TRBJ2-3; maybe TRBD2 (6 bases). Germline CDR1 reads SGHRS; CDR2 reads YFSETQ. The CDR3 covers 14 residues. V lost 3 bases and J 4 bases, leaving 12 bases between the germline ends. CDR3 amino acids: CASSSLGGADTQYF. CDR3 DNA sequence: TGCGCCAGCAGCTCGCTGGGGGGAGCAGATACGCAGTATTTT. The variable domain in full, completed from reference TRBV5-1 and TRBJ2-3, reads KAGVTQTPRYLIKTRGQQVTLSCSPISGHRSVSWYQQTPGQGLQFLFEYFSETQRNKGNFPGRFSGRQFSNSRSEMNVSTLELGDSALYLCASSSLGGADTQYFGPGTRLTVL.

This clonotype occurred many times. The chain employs TRBV5-1 and TRBJ2-1; D perhaps matches TRBD1 (6 bases). The V gene's germline CDR1 is SGHRS and CDR2 YFSETQ. The CDR3 length is 14 residues. V was trimmed by 0 bases and J by 7 bases, leaving 11 bases between them. The CDR3 sequence is CASSLEGVWNEQFF. The CDR3 nucleotides are TGCGCCAGCAGCTTGGAGGGGGTTTGGAATGAGCAGTTCTTC.

This clonotype was seen at least ten times. The V gene is TRBV6-5, the J gene TRBJ2-1; D could derive from TRBD1 or TRBD2 (5 bases each). Germline V gene lookup returns CDR1 MNHEY and CDR2 SVGAGI. This CDR3 has 12 amino acids. V was trimmed by 6 bases and J by 4 bases, leaving 7 bases between them. CDR3 DNA sequence: TGTGCCAGCAGGAGGGGTTACAATGAGCAGTTCTTC. Protein product: CASRRGYNEQFF.

V and J are TRBV3-1 and TRBJ2-5; D remains unclear. Germline V gene sequence: CDR1 LGHDT, CDR2 YNNKEL (reference sequence). The CDR3 extends over 13 amino acids. Trimming shortened V by 6 bases and J by 5 bases, and 13 bases separated the two germline ends. For the CDR3, the DNA is TGTGCCAGCAGAGCTAGTCGGGCGGAGACCCAGTACTTC. Amino acid sequence: CASRASRAETQYF.

The chain joins TRBV3-1 to TRBJ2-1; the match to TRBD2 covers 7 bases. The V gene end was trimmed by 5 bases and the J gene end by 4 bases; junction bases not matched to a gene: 14. The length of the CDR3 is 17 residues. Germline V gene sequence: CDR1 LGHDT, CDR2 YNNKEL (reference sequence). This CDR3 reads CASSNNLNSGRYNEQFF. The CDR3 nucleotides are TGTGCCAGCAGCAACAACCTGAATAGCGGGCGTTACAATGAGCAGTTCTTC.

This clonotype has just a few counts. The chain carries TRBV6-1 and TRBJ1-4; 10 nucleotides match TRBD1. Germline V gene data show CDR1 as MNHNS and CDR2 as SASEGT. The trim removed 7 bases at V and 5 bases at J, leaving 7 bases unmatched. The CDR3 loop spans 15 amino acids. The CDR3 DNA is TGTGCCAGCACTCGACAGGGGGCGTCCAATGAAAAACTGTTTTTT. Translation: CASTRQGASNEKLFF.

Only a few counts were recorded for this clonotype. This chain links TRBV10-2 with TRBJ2-7, with a tentative D call TRBD1 (5 bases). Germline values: CDR1 WSHSY, CDR2 SAAADI. Deletions cut 0 bases from V and 2 bases from J, with 11 bases between. There are 15 residues in the CDR3. The DNA for the CDR3 is TGCGCCAGCAGTGAGTCGGGGCAGCCCCCCTACGAGCAGTACTTC. Protein sequence: CASSESGQPPYEQYF.

The V call is TRBV6-6, the J call TRBJ2-1, with 7 bases lining up with TRBD2. The junction had 2 bases not matched to a gene; V was cut back by 2 bases and J by 7 bases. Germline CDR1 MNHNY, CDR2 SVGAGI (reference sequence). This CDR3 is built from 13 residues. This CDR3 reads CASSYTGLNEQFF. DNA of the CDR3: TGTGCCAGCAGTTACACGGGACTAAATGAGCAGTTCTTC.

CDR3 nucleotides: TGCAGTGCTTACCAGGCGAGCGGGGGACTGAATGAGCAGTTCTTC. This gives the protein CSAYQASGGLNEQFF. The genes are TRBV20-1 and TRBJ2-1; TRBD2 matches 8 bases. Trimming removed 5 bases from V and 7 bases from J; junction bases left unmatched: 13. The germline CDR1 and CDR2 sequences are DFQATT and SNEGSKA (reference sequence). The length of the CDR3 is 15 residues.

The sample holds a few counts of this clonotype. V gene TRBV12-3 or TRBV12-4 combines with J gene TRBJ1-2; D is perhaps TRBD1 (5 bases). The CDR3 has 12 amino acids. The V end was cut by 5 bases, the J end by 2 bases, with 6 bases between. CDR3 loop: CASSAGNYGYTF. The CDR3 DNA follows: TGTGCCAGCAGTGCAGGGAACTATGGCTACACCTTC.

The chain recombines TRBV11-2 with TRBJ2-2; possible D gene TRBD1, 6 bases. The germline V and J ends were trimmed by 6 bases and 1 base, with 12 bases remaining between them. CDR3 length equals 15 residues. Germline values: CDR1 SGHAT, CDR2 FQNNGV. CDR3 loop: CASRIPGQNTGELFF. The CDR3 region has the DNA TGTGCCAGCAGAATACCGGGACAGAACACCGGGGAGCTGTTTTTT.

This rearrangement joins TRBV7-9 to TRBJ2-2, with 9 bases matching TRBD1. CDR1 and CDR2 from the germline V gene are SEHNR and FQNEAQ (reference sequence). The trim removed 5 bases at V and 3 bases at J, leaving 7 bases unmatched. The CDR3 has 16 amino acids. The CDR3 here is CASSPSGTGYTGELFF. Here the CDR3 DNA reads TGTGCCAGCAGCCCGAGCGGGACAGGGTACACCGGGGAGCTGTTTTTT.

This clonotype was detected a few times. The chain carries TRBV20-1 and TRBJ2-4; possibly TRBD2 for D (7 bases). This CDR3 comprises 16 residues. Per the germline V gene, CDR1 is DFQATT and CDR2 is SNEGSKA (reference sequence). Trimming took off 3 bases at V and 2 bases at J, with 17 bases between the two ends. The CDR3 spells CSASFRGGASKNIQYF. As DNA, the CDR3 is TGCAGTGCTAGTTTTCGTGGGGGGGCTTCCAAAAACATTCAGTACTTC.

The table lists this clonotype with a few counts. The chain links TRBV29-1 to TRBJ2-5; D is unresolved. Germline loops: CDR1 SQVTM, CDR2 ANQGSEA. The germline V and J ends were trimmed by 6 bases and 0 bases, with 14 bases remaining between them. This CDR3 contains 14 residues. CDR3 DNA: TGCAGCGTCTTAGAGAACCTGTACCAAGAGACCCAGTACTTC. Its protein is CSVLENLYQETQYF.

This clonotype was seen more than once but under ten times. The V call is TRBV20-1, the J call TRBJ2-5; D possibly corresponds to TRBD2 (6 bases). V lost 5 bases and J lost 5, with 18 bases in between. Germline V gives CDR1 DFQATT, CDR2 SNEGSKA (reference sequence). The CDR3 sequence is 14 residues long. The CDR3 spells CSAAGTPRSETQYF. The CDR3 DNA is TGCAGTGCTGCCGGGACTCCGCGAAGTGAGACCCAGTACTTC.

J is TRBJ2-5 and V is TRBV20-1, with 7 bases lining up with TRBD1. Unmatched junction bases numbered 12, after V lost 3 bases and J lost 2 bases. The germline CDR1 and CDR2 sequences are DFQATT and SNEGSKA (reference sequence). This CDR3 region has 16 residues. The CDR3 loop is CSASPLLQGYQETQYF. The CDR3 DNA follows: TGCAGTGCTAGTCCCCTTTTACAGGGGTATCAAGAGACCCAGTACTTC.

J is TRBJ2-7 and V is TRBV5-6; D is perhaps TRBD1 (5 bases). Germline loops: CDR1 SGHDT, CDR2 YYEEEE. CDR3 length: 15 residues. V lost 4 bases to trimming and J lost 3 bases, with 17 bases between them. DNA for the CDR3: TGTGCCAGCAGCCCGGCCCCCCCCGACAGCTACGAGCAGTACTTC. It translates to CASSPAPPDSYEQYF.

The chain combines TRBV3-1 with TRBJ1-2; D might be TRBD1 (5 bases). The germline V gene has CDR1 LGHDT and CDR2 YNNKEL (reference sequence). The CDR3 consists of 13 residues. Trimming stripped 4 bases from V and 8 bases from J, with 14 bases between. CDR3 coding DNA: TGTGCCAGCAGCCTAGGGGTGCCGGGCGGCTACACCTTC. It codes for CASSLGVPGGYTF.

This clonotype was seen a few times. The genes are TRBV5-1 and TRBJ2-5; D is unclear. V was shortened by 1 base and J by 3 bases, with 7 bases between the two germline ends. The CDR3 consists of 13 residues. Germline-derived CDR1 and CDR2 are SGHRS and YFSETQ. CDR3 residues: CASSLQVEETQYF. In DNA form, the CDR3 reads TGCGCCAGCAGCTTGCAGGTGGAAGAGACCCAGTACTTC. Together with reference TRBV5-1 and TRBJ2-5, the CDR3 gives the full variable domain: KAGVTQTPRYLIKTRGQQVTLSCSPISGHRSVSWYQQTPGQGLQFLFEYFSETQRNKGNFPGRFSGRQFSNSRSEMNVSTLELGDSALYLCASSLQVEETQYFGPGTRLLVL.

This clonotype has a handful of counts. This chain uses TRBV10-3 with TRBJ2-5; D might be TRBD1 (5 bases). The germline V and J ends were trimmed by 6 bases and 0 bases, with 14 bases remaining between them. This CDR3 is built from 15 residues. Germline V CDR1 and CDR2: ENHRY, SYGVKD. CDR3 DNA sequence: TGTGCCATCAGCAGCCCCCAGGACAACCAAGAGACCCAGTACTTC. As protein: CAISSPQDNQETQYF.

This clonotype has a handful of counts. V is TRBV29-1 and J is TRBJ1-2; D ambiguous. The V gene lost 7 bases and the J gene lost 0 bases, with 12 bases spanning the gap. Germline loops: CDR1 SQVTM, CDR2 ANQGSEA. The CDR3 contains 13 residues. CDR3 loop: CSGRTAPNYGYTF. The CDR3 DNA is TGCAGCGGACGCACCGCACCTAACTATGGCTACACCTTC.

In its sample, this clonotype was seen a few times. The chain combines TRBV5-1 with TRBJ2-3; the D gene is possibly TRBD2 (7 bases). The CDR3 sequence is 15 residues long. The germline V gene has CDR1 SGHRS and CDR2 YFSETQ. The germline V and J ends were trimmed by 0 bases and 5 bases, with 13 bases remaining between them. The CDR3 region has the DNA TGCGCCAGCAGCTTGGCCCGGGGGGCGGGAGATACGCAGTATTTT. Translated, it gives CASSLARGAGDTQYF.